These 20 T cell receptor beta chains share one sample of origin, sequenced in a study of blood T cells in healthy people across ages. Alongside a J-beta primer mix, a sample-barcoded 5' primer served in a second PCR lasting about 7 to 11 cycles. MiXCR was run by TCRdb on the 5' RACE reads, yielding one entry per CDR3 protein. The table records some 640,000 distinct CDR3 sequences, about half of them present only once. The source material was blood. The receptors come from a woman in her fifties or sixties in good health.

This clonotype appeared a few times. The V call is TRBV9, the J call TRBJ1-2, with D possibly being TRBD1 (5 bases). V lost 0 bases to trimming and J lost 4 bases, with 13 bases between them. The CDR3 has 15 residues. Germline loops: CDR1 SGDLS, CDR2 YYNGEE. Here the CDR3 DNA reads TGTGCCAGCAGCGTAGGGGCAGGGACTACCTATGGCTACACCTTC. Amino acids: CASSVGAGTTYGYTF.

The gene calls are TRBV29-1 and TRBJ2-1; D not certain. V was pared by 6 bases and J by 8 bases, with 14 bases between. Germline values: CDR1 SQVTM, CDR2 ANQGSEA. This CDR3 has 12 residues. The CDR3 loop reads CSVKRSTDEQFF. The CDR3 nucleotides are TGCAGCGTGAAACGATCGACCGATGAGCAGTTCTTC.

This chain uses TRBV9 with TRBJ2-1, with 7 positions matching TRBD2. With V trimmed by 4 bases and J by 10 bases, 14 bases remained unmatched. The CDR3 sequence is 15 residues long. In germline, CDR1 is SGDLS, CDR2 YYNGEE. The CDR3: CASSLRTSQLGEQFF. For the CDR3, the DNA is TGTGCCAGCAGCCTGAGGACTAGTCAGCTCGGCGAGCAGTTCTTC.

V is TRBV12-3 or TRBV12-4 and J is TRBJ1-2, with a possible D match to TRBD1 (5 bases). Trimming removed 5 bases at V and 3 bases at J, with 10 bases between. This CDR3 contains 13 residues. The CDR3 sequence: CASSPLTDYGYTF. The CDR3 region has the DNA TGTGCCAGCAGTCCCCTGACAGACTATGGCTACACCTTC.

This chain joins TRBV20-1 and TRBJ1-3; no clear D. Germline V gene sequence: CDR1 DFQATT, CDR2 SNEGSKA (reference sequence). The ends were cut back, 5 bases at V and 0 bases at J, with 5 bases in the middle. This CDR3 has 12 amino acids. The CDR3 DNA reads TGCAGTGCTCAGAGCTCTGGAAACACCATATATTTT. It yields the protein CSAQSSGNTIYF.

Concerning this clonotype: The CDR3 end shows no conserved phenylalanine or tryptophan, and so a read error is likely. This chain links TRBV20-1 with TRBJ2-1; 11 nucleotides line up with TRBD2. V was pared by 4 bases and J by 2 bases, with 4 bases of the junction left unmatched. The CDR3 consists of 15 residues. Germline V lookup: CDR1 DFQATT, CDR2 SNEGSKA (reference sequence). The DNA of the CDR3 is TGCAGTGCTAATAGCGGGAGGGTCACCTACAATGAGCAGTTCATC. Translated: CSANSGRVTYNEQFI.

This clonotype was recorded a few times. V and J are TRBV29-1 and TRBJ1-1, with D uncertain. Germline V gene lookup returns CDR1 SQVTM and CDR2 ANQGSEA. This CDR3 has 13 residues. Trimming removed 6 bases at V and 1 base at J, with 12 bases between. CDR3 amino acids: CSVNNEWNTEAFF. CDR3 DNA: TGCAGCGTCAACAACGAATGGAACACTGAAGCTTTCTTT.

This clonotype was seen only a few times. The germline gene is not matched at one end of the junction; a read error may be the cause. The V call is TRBV9, the J call TRBJ1-1; D is unresolved. Germline lookup yields CDR1 SGDLS and CDR2 YYNGEE. This CDR3 has 14 residues. The DNA of the CDR3 is TGTGCCAGCAGTGTAGGCGGCATGAACACTGAAGCTTTCTTT. Residues: CASSVGGMNTEAFF.

The chain is built from TRBV29-1 and TRBJ2-7; D is ambiguous. V was pared by 7 bases and J by 1 base, with 17 bases between. Germline V gene lookup returns CDR1 SQVTM and CDR2 ANQGSEA. This CDR3 has 14 residues. This chain's CDR3 is CSAKNQQASYEQYF. CDR3 coding DNA: TGCAGCGCAAAGAATCAGCAGGCGTCCTACGAGCAGTACTTC.

The chain has TRBV12-3 or TRBV12-4 and TRBJ2-5; 7 bases are shared with TRBD1. The CDR3 consists of 14 residues. After removal of 6 bases from V and 4 bases from J, the junction contained 8 bases not matched to a gene. CDR3 in amino acids: CASRTTGKRETQYF. The CDR3 DNA sequence: TGTGCCAGCAGGACGACAGGGAAGAGAGAGACCCAGTACTTC.

The V call is TRBV20-1, the J call TRBJ2-5, with a weak D call TRBD1 (6 bases). Germline V gives CDR1 DFQATT, CDR2 SNEGSKA (reference sequence). The CDR3 is 14 amino acids. Trimming stripped 1 base from V and 2 bases from J, with 11 bases between. CDR3 in amino acids: CSARGQDLQETQYF. The CDR3 DNA reads TGCAGTGCTAGAGGACAGGACCTACAAGAGACCCAGTACTTC.

This clonotype was observed a handful of times. The chain joins TRBV12-3 or TRBV12-4 to TRBJ2-1; 9 bases agree with TRBD2. This CDR3 comprises 14 residues. Germline trimming cut 3 bases from V and 9 bases from J; bases unmatched to any gene: 6. As DNA, the CDR3 is TGTGCCAGCAGTTTGGCTAGCGGGAAGGGTGAGCAGTTCTTC. It is translated as CASSLASGKGEQFF.

The chain uses TRBV20-1 and TRBJ1-1, with no clear D. The CDR3 is made up of 13 amino acids. CDR1 is DFQATT and CDR2 is SNEGSKA in the germline V gene (reference sequence). V was trimmed by 1 base and J by 3 bases, leaving 9 bases between them. This CDR3 reads CSARGLMDTEAFF. The CDR3 nucleotides read TGCAGTGCTAGAGGCCTAATGGACACTGAAGCTTTCTTT.

This clonotype has at least ten counts. This CDR3 is CASSSNNEQFF. CDR3 DNA: TGTGCCAGCAGCTCAAACAATGAGCAGTTCTTC. The rearrangement joins TRBV7-9 to TRBJ2-1; no definite D call. This CDR3 contains 11 residues. The ends were cut back, 4 bases at V and 5 bases at J, with 3 bases in the middle. CDR1 SEHNR and CDR2 FQNEAQ come from the germline V gene (reference sequence).

There are many counts of this clonotype. This chain connects TRBV29-1 to TRBJ2-7, with D possibly being TRBD2 (6 bases). Trimming took 3 bases from V and 3 from J, leaving 12 bases between them. Germline V gene data show CDR1 as SQVTM and CDR2 as ANQGSEA. The CDR3 totals 13 residues. CDR3 sequence reads: CSVEGRDRYEQYF. Here the CDR3 DNA reads TGCAGCGTTGAGGGGCGGGACCGCTACGAGCAGTACTTC.

The rearrangement uses TRBV20-1 and TRBJ2-1; unclear D gene. The V and J ends lost 1 base and 3 bases respectively, with 7 bases between them. From germline, CDR1 is DFQATT and CDR2 SNEGSKA (reference sequence). This CDR3 spans 13 amino acids. The CDR3: CSARAASYNEQFF. Here the CDR3 DNA reads TGCAGTGCTAGAGCGGCTAGCTACAATGAGCAGTTCTTC.

This clonotype was detected once. The V gene is TRBV9, the J gene TRBJ2-7; no firm D call. The CDR3 runs to 16 residues. The germline V gene encodes CDR1 SGDLS and CDR2 YYNGEE. The V and J ends lost 2 bases and 2 bases respectively, with 17 bases between them. CDR3 bases: TGTGCCAGCAGCGTTGGGAACGTCCCTACCCCCTACGAGCAGTACTTC. Translating it yields CASSVGNVPTPYEQYF.

The V and J genes are TRBV14 and TRBJ2-1, with a possible D match to TRBD2 (6 bases). CDR1 is SGHDN and CDR2 is FVKESK in the germline V gene. With 1 base removed from V and 8 bases from J, the gap between germline ends came to 9 bases. The CDR3 loop spans 13 amino acids. The CDR3 bases are TGTGCCAGCAGCCAAGTGGGAGGCCATGAGCAGTTCTTC. Amino acid sequence: CASSQVGGHEQFF.

This clonotype was detected a few times. J is TRBJ2-4 and V is TRBV20-1; TRBD2 might be the D (5 bases). This CDR3 contains 13 residues. The germline V gene has CDR1 DFQATT and CDR2 SNEGSKA (reference sequence). Trimming took 3 bases from V and 0 from J, leaving 6 bases between them. The CDR3 bases are TGCAGTGCTAGCGGACTAGCCAAAAACATTCAGTACTTC. This sequence encodes CSASGLAKNIQYF.

The chain couples TRBV27 to TRBJ2-4; D tentatively fits TRBD1 or TRBD2 (6 bases each). The V end lost 5 bases, the J end lost 4 bases, and 15 bases lay between the germline ends. There are 15 residues in the CDR3. Germline V gene data show CDR1 as MNHEY and CDR2 as SMNVEV (reference sequence). The CDR3 nucleotides are TGTGCCAGCAGTAGCGTTGGGGGGCTGAAAAACATTCAGTACTTC. This codes for CASSSVGGLKNIQYF.